The 12 T cell receptor beta chains listed next were all sequenced from one sample in a study of T cell responses to AZD1222 COVID-19 vaccine. This table comes from immunoSEQ multiplex PCR, and its TCRdb copy is limited to in-frame clones, with some not included. In the table there are about 130,000 clones, around 90% of which are singletons. Here the sequenced sample was peripheral blood, taken on day 0 of AZD1222 vaccination. Receptors originate from an adult in good health.

The chain couples TRBV5-1 to TRBJ1-4; 10 bases fit TRBD1. The J segment lost 5 bases and the V segment lost 2 bases, leaving 6 bases of the junction unmatched. Germline CDR1 is SGHRS and CDR2 is YFSETQ. CDR3 size: 16 residues. CDR3 loop: CASSLGMGQGNEKLFF. CDR3 DNA: TGCGCCAGCAGCTTAGGAATGGGACAGGGGAATGAAAAACTGTTTTTT.

This clone showed up just once. This chain uses TRBV5-5 with TRBJ1-1; the D is unclear. V was clipped by 5 bases and J by 1 base, with 12 bases between them. The CDR3 extends over 14 amino acids. The germline V gene has CDR1 SGHKS and CDR2 YYEKEE (reference sequence). The CDR3 region has the DNA TGTGCCAGCAGTACCCTATCGGGGAACACTGAAGCTTTCTTT. This gives the protein CASSTLSGNTEAFF. Full variable domain (outside the CDR3, taken from reference TRBV5-5 and TRBJ1-1): DAGVTQSPTHLIKTRGQQVTLRCSPISGHKSVSWYQQVLGQGPQFIFQYYEKEERGRGNFPDRFSARQFPNYSSELNVNALLLGDSALYLCASSTLSGNTEAFFGQGTRLTVV.

The chain is built from TRBV3-1 (or the pseudogene TRBV3-2) and TRBJ2-6; D ambiguous. The CDR3 covers 15 residues. Trimming removed 0 bases at V and 1 base at J, with 4 bases between. CDR1 and CDR2 from the germline V gene are LGHDT and YNNKEL (reference sequence). This CDR3 is CASSQDLSGANVLTF. The CDR3 DNA follows: TGTGCCAGCAGCCAAGATCTGTCTGGGGCCAACGTCCTGACTTTC.

The chain uses TRBV9 and TRBJ2-1, with 15 bases fitting TRBD2. Germline trimming cut 3 bases from V and 9 bases from J; bases unmatched to any gene: 7. Germline loops: CDR1 SGDLS, CDR2 YYNGEE. The CDR3 covers 16 residues. This CDR3 reads CASSGPGLAGGGEQFF. The CDR3 coding sequence is TGTGCCAGCAGCGGCCCAGGACTAGCGGGAGGGGGTGAGCAGTTCTTC.

This chain joins TRBV30 and TRBJ1-4; the D is unclear. V lost 7 bases, J lost 7 bases, and 13 bases lay in between. This CDR3 has 12 residues. In germline, CDR1 is GTSNPN, CDR2 SVGIG (reference sequence). CDR3 in amino acids: CAFSGVGEKLFF. DNA for the CDR3: TGTGCCTTCAGCGGGGTTGGTGAAAAACTGTTTTTT.

A few counts support this clone. The chain employs TRBV18 and TRBJ2-2; 10 bases align to TRBD1. CDR1 is KGHSH and CDR2 is LQKENI in the germline V gene. The V gene end was trimmed by 6 bases and the J gene end by 6 bases; junction bases not matched to a gene: 7. The CDR3 sequence is 15 residues long. The CDR3 DNA follows: TGTGCCAGCTCTGCGGGACAGGGGTATTCCGGGGAGCTGTTTTTT. This translates into CASSAGQGYSGELFF.

The chain uses TRBV5-6 and TRBJ1-2; D uncertain. CDR1 SGHDT and CDR2 YYEEEE come from the germline V gene. The CDR3 is made up of 13 amino acids. Trimming stripped 6 bases from V and 0 bases from J, with 9 bases between. The CDR3 spells CASISKTNYGYTF. As DNA, the CDR3 is TGTGCCAGCATAAGTAAGACTAACTATGGCTACACCTTC.

The CDR3 region is CASSGWNPGGEQYF. Here the CDR3 DNA reads TGTGCCAGCAGCGGCTGGAACCCGGGCGGGGAGCAGTACTTC. V gene TRBV7-8 combines with J gene TRBJ2-7; a possible D gene is TRBD2 (5 bases). V lost 5 bases to trimming and J lost 7 bases, with 18 bases between them. Germline-derived CDR1 and CDR2 are SGHVS and FQNEAQ. This CDR3 has 14 residues.

The rearrangement uses TRBV3-1 (or the pseudogene TRBV3-2) and TRBJ2-5, with D uncertain. This CDR3 has 14 amino acids. CDR1 is LGHDT and CDR2 is YNNKEL in the germline V gene (reference sequence). The V gene lost 4 bases and the J gene lost 1 base, with 10 bases spanning the gap. CDR3 sequence reads: CASSLGGFQETQYF. The CDR3 nucleotides read TGTGCCAGCAGCCTGGGCGGATTCCAAGAGACCCAGTACTTC.

With regard to this clone: Mismatch with germline at one junction end may stem from a read error. The rearrangement links TRBV28 to TRBJ1-5; D is unclear. The CDR3 runs 12 residues. The germline V gene encodes CDR1 MDHEN and CDR2 SYDVKM. CDR3: CASSWPYQPQHF. CDR3 bases: TGTGCCAGTAGTTGGCCCTATCAGCCCCAGCATTTT.

The rearrangement uses TRBV9 and TRBJ1-6; no reliable D call. CDR1 SGDLS and CDR2 YYNGEE come from the germline V gene. This CDR3 comprises 16 residues. V was shortened by 0 bases and J by 7 bases, with 14 bases between the two germline ends. CDR3 nucleotide sequence: TGTGCCAGCAGCGTAGATCCGGGATTTGGCAATTCACCCCTCCACTTT. It yields the protein CASSVDPGFGNSPLHF.

The rearrangement links TRBV12-3 or TRBV12-4 to TRBJ2-7, with a possible D match to TRBD2 (5 bases). The CDR3 contains 13 residues. The ends were cut back, 3 bases at V and 4 bases at J, with 10 bases in the middle. CDR3 region: CASSFNGLYEQYF. CDR3 coding DNA: TGTGCCAGCAGTTTTAACGGACTTTACGAGCAGTACTTC.